One sample yielded the 12 T cell receptor beta chains listed below, sequenced in a study of patients and donors after allogeneic stem cell transplantation. TCRdb analysed the RT-PCR reads with MiXCR anew, one entry per CDR3 protein. This sample yields some 960,000 distinct CDR3 sequences, of which 15% to 20% are seen a single time; 5% to 7.5% belongs to the top ten. The sample consisted of blood, either unsorted or a sorted T cell fraction (not recorded which). These receptors came from a human donor who was either an allogeneic HSCT recipient or a stem cell or donor lymphocyte infusion donor (not recorded which). It is not recorded whose cells these are; they may come from a transplant donor.

The chain recombines TRBV6-6 with TRBJ2-7, with D possibly matching TRBD2 (5 bases). The V and J ends lost 2 bases and 7 bases respectively, with 12 bases between them. The CDR3 contains 13 residues. The germline CDR1 and CDR2 sequences are MNHNY and SVGAGI (reference sequence). This CDR3 reads CASSYGVRGEQYF. The CDR3 DNA is TGTGCCAGCAGTTACGGGGTCCGGGGAGAGCAGTACTTC.

This clonotype was seen more than once but under ten times. V is TRBV20-1 and J is TRBJ1-2, with D unresolved. Germline V gene lookup returns CDR1 DFQATT and CDR2 SNEGSKA (reference sequence). The CDR3 is 9 residues long. V lost 6 bases, J lost 2 bases, and 1 base lay in between. CDR3 amino acids: CSANYGYTF. CDR3 DNA: TGCAGTGCAAACTATGGCTACACCTTC.

This clonotype has a handful of counts. The V call is TRBV12-3 or TRBV12-4, the J call TRBJ2-7; 7 bases are shared with TRBD1. The CDR3 has 15 amino acids. The V segment lost 5 bases and the J segment 0 bases; nucleotides outside the gene matches: 7. The CDR3 nucleotides are TGTGCCAGCAGTGGGTTAGGGACAGCCTCCTACGAGCAGTACTTC. Its protein is CASSGLGTASYEQYF.

This clonotype was recorded a few times. This chain connects TRBV27 to TRBJ1-1, with TRBD1 matching 7 bases. This CDR3 is built from 14 residues. Losses at the gene ends were 3 bases for V and 2 bases for J; bases not matched to a gene: 3. Looked up from germline, CDR1 is MNHEY and CDR2 is SMNVEV (reference sequence). In DNA, the CDR3 is TGTGCCAGCAGTTTTCAGGGGGGCAACACTGAAGCTTTCTTT. Translated, it gives CASSFQGGNTEAFF.

The gene calls are TRBV18 and TRBJ2-5; the D gene could be TRBD1 or TRBD2 (6 bases each). This CDR3 spans 15 amino acids. Germline CDR1 is KGHSH and CDR2 is LQKENI. V was shortened by 3 bases and J by 3 bases, with 14 bases between the two germline ends. CDR3 DNA sequence: TGTGCCAGCTCACCCCAGGCGGGGACAAAAGAGACCCAGTACTTC. It codes for CASSPQAGTKETQYF.

CDR3 loop: CASSDDTSGTQHF. Here the CDR3 DNA reads TGTGCCAGCAGTGACGACACGTCAGGGACCCAGCATTTT. The genes are TRBV12-3 or TRBV12-4 and TRBJ1-5, with D perhaps TRBD1 (5 bases). V lost 5 bases and J lost 11, with 16 bases in between. CDR3 length: 13 amino acids.

V usage is TRBV5-1 and J usage is TRBJ2-2; TRBD2 matches at 7 bases. The V gene's germline CDR1 is SGHRS and CDR2 YFSETQ. This CDR3 region has 17 residues. J lost 5 bases, V lost 0 bases, and 10 bases had no gene match. CDR3 DNA sequence: TGCGCCAGCAGCTTGGTGACTAGCCCATTAAAGACCGGGGAGCTGTTTTTT. It yields the protein CASSLVTSPLKTGELFF. Full variable domain (remainder filled in from reference TRBV5-1 and TRBJ2-2): KAGVTQTPRYLIKTRGQQVTLSCSPISGHRSVSWYQQTPGQGLQFLFEYFSETQRNKGNFPGRFSGRQFSNSRSEMNVSTLELGDSALYLCASSLVTSPLKTGELFFGEGSRLTVL.

The V call is TRBV27, the J call TRBJ1-1; D gene ambiguous. The CDR3 covers 15 residues. Germline V lookup: CDR1 MNHEY, CDR2 SMNVEV (reference sequence). With 0 bases removed from V and 0 bases from J, the gap between germline ends came to 8 bases. CDR3 coding DNA: TGTGCCAGCAGTTTATCGCGCAGAATGAACACTGAAGCTTTCTTT. This sequence encodes CASSLSRRMNTEAFF.

The sample holds a few counts of this clonotype. The chain is built from TRBV4-3 and TRBJ1-4; D remains ambiguous. V was cut by 0 bases and J by 7 bases, with 15 bases left in between. This CDR3 region has 16 residues. Germline V gives CDR1 LGHNA, CDR2 YSLEER. The DNA for the CDR3 is TGCGCCAGCAGCCAAGACGGTAGGGCGTCGGGTGAAAAACTGTTTTTT. Amino acids: CASSQDGRASGEKLFF.

The chain couples TRBV30 to TRBJ1-2; D may be TRBD1 (6 bases). V was trimmed by 0 bases and J by 2 bases, leaving 10 bases between them. This CDR3 contains 14 residues. CDR1 and CDR2 (germline): GTSNPN, SVGIG (reference sequence). CDR3 region: CAWSVGGGNYGYTF. The DNA of the CDR3 is TGTGCCTGGAGTGTAGGAGGGGGGAACTATGGCTACACCTTC.

V and J are TRBV7-9 and TRBJ2-7, with 7 bases lining up with TRBD1. Looked up from germline, CDR1 is SEHNR and CDR2 is FQNEAQ (reference sequence). V was pared by 5 bases and J by 8 bases, with 12 bases of the junction left unmatched. The CDR3 extends over 14 amino acids. The CDR3 nucleotides read TGTGCCAGCAGCCCAGGGGGTCGGCAGGGGAAGCAGTACTTC. This translates into CASSPGGRQGKQYF.

The V call is TRBV6-1, the J call TRBJ2-2; 7 nucleotides match TRBD1. The germline CDR1 and CDR2 sequences are MNHNS and SASEGT. J was trimmed by 3 bases and V by 6 bases; bases with no gene match: 10. The CDR3 totals 16 residues. DNA of the CDR3: TGTGCCAGCAGGCCTTCCGGGACAGTCCACACCGGGGAGCTGTTTTTT. Its translation is CASRPSGTVHTGELFF.